The rows below give T cell receptor beta chains drawn from one sample of a study of T-cell memory formation after mild COVID-19. TCRdb independently ran MiXCR on the 5' RACE reads; one entry per CDR3 protein. The repertoire holds tens of thousands of distinct CDR3 sequences, with roughly 7.2% as singletons. Source material: PBMCs or a T cell subset sorted from them (not recorded which). Source of these receptors: an adult who had mild COVID-19 (a few samples of this study predate the infection). Cell type and time point are not known. The CDR3 runs from the conserved cysteine through the conserved F or W. D genes are given only for firm matches. The listing skips clone size in some rows; elsewhere it reads once, few, many or a size class.

v_call	clone_size	j_call	d_call	cdr3_aa	cdr3_nt
TRBV7-9	few	TRBJ1-2	TRBD1	CASSWGQGGVYGYTF	TGTGCCAGCAGCTGGGGACAGGGGGGAGTCTATGGCTACACCTTC
TRBV20-1	NA	TRBJ2-3	NA	CSASGAGTDTQYF	TGCAGTGCTAGCGGAGCAGGCACAGATACGCAGTATTTT
TRBV29-1	many	TRBJ1-1	NA	CSVEAQAYTEAFF	TGCAGCGTTGAAGCACAGGCATACACTGAAGCTTTCTTT
TRBV11-1	few	TRBJ2-3	TRBD2	CASSLAGADTQYF	TGTGCCAGCAGTTTAGCGGGAGCAGATACGCAGTATTTT
TRBV5-1	many	TRBJ2-5	TRBD1	CASSLAGTEGTQYF	TGCGCCAGCAGCTTGGCTGGGACAGAGGGGACCCAGTACTTC
TRBV21-1	few	TRBJ1-5	NA	CASSKEMNGRGQGSNQPQHF	TGTGCCAGCAGCAAAGAAATGAACGGACGGGGACAGGGTAGCAATCAGCCCCAGCATTTT
TRBV24-1	NA	TRBJ1-4	NA	CATDPPREAEKLFF	TGTGCCACCGATCCCCCCAGAGAAGCCGAAAAACTGTTTTTT
TRBV3-1	many	TRBJ2-1	NA	CASSQGRGGTYNEQFF	TGTGCCAGCAGCCAAGGTAGGGGCGGAACCTACAATGAGCAGTTCTTC
TRBV2	NA	TRBJ2-3	TRBD2	CASSEGLAVTDTQYF	TGTGCCAGCAGCGAGGGACTAGCCGTCACAGATACGCAGTATTTT
TRBV7-6	few	TRBJ2-7	NA	CASSSRASWNEQYF	TGTGCCAGCAGCTCCAGGGCCTCCTGGAACGAGCAGTACTTC
TRBV6-2/TRBV6-3	NA	TRBJ1-5	TRBD1	CASRRDRGPYQPQHF	TGTGCCAGCAGGCGAGACAGGGGTCCATATCAGCCCCAGCATTTT
TRBV9	many	TRBJ2-1	TRBD2	CASSGTSGGNEQFF	TGTGCCAGCAGCGGGACTAGCGGGGGTAATGAGCAGTTCTTC
TRBV29-1	many	TRBJ2-2	NA	CSGRAETTTGELFF	TGCAGCGGGAGGGCGGAGACTACCACCGGGGAGCTGTTTTTT
TRBV3-1	many	TRBJ2-1	TRBD2	CASSQGGGSYNEQFF	TGTGCCAGCAGCCAAGGGGGGGGATCCTACAATGAGCAGTTCTTC
TRBV11-2	few	TRBJ2-3	NA	CASSFGLGTDTQYF	TGTGCCAGCAGCTTCGGACTGGGCACAGATACGCAGTATTTT
TRBV6-6	many	TRBJ1-5	NA	CASRRDSNQPQHF	TGTGCCAGCAGACGGGACAGCAATCAGCCCCAGCATTTT
TRBV5-6	many	TRBJ2-7	TRBD2	CASSLVAGGHYEQYF	TGTGCCAGCAGCTTAGTAGCGGGAGGGCACTACGAGCAGTACTTC
TRBV7-2	many	TRBJ2-5	NA	CASSLHRQGETQYF	TGTGCCAGCAGCTTACATCGGCAGGGAGAGACCCAGTACTTC
TRBV7-2	few	TRBJ2-7	NA	CASSRERGEQYF	TGTGCCAGCAGCCGGGAGAGGGGGGAGCAGTACTTC
TRBV20-1	many	TRBJ2-7	TRBD2	CSATSPGGGGSPYEQYF	TGCAGTGCTACTTCACCCGGGGGTGGCGGGAGTCCTTACGAGCAGTACTTC